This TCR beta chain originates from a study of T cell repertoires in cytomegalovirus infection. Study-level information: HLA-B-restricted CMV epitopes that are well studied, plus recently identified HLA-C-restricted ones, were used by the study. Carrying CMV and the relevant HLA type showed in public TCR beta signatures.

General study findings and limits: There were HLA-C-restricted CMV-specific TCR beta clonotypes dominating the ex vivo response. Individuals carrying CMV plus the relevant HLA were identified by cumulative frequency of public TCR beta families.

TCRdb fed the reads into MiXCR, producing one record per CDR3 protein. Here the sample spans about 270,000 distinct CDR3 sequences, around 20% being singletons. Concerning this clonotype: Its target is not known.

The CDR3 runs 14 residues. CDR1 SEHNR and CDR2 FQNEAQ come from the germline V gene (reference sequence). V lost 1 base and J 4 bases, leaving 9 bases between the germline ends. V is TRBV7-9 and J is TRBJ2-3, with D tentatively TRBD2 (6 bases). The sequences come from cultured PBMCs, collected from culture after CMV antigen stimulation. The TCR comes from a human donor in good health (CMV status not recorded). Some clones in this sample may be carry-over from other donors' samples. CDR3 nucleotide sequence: TGTGCCAGCAGCTTAGGGCGGGATCCAGATACGCAGTATTTT. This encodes CASSLGRDPDTQYF.